This T cell receptor (beta chain) was found in a study of T cell repertoires in cytomegalovirus infection. Study-level information: HLA-C-restricted CMV epitopes, recently identified, and well-studied HLA-B-restricted ones were used by the study. From public TCR beta signatures came an indication of both CMV infection and matching HLA type. Study-level points and caveats: Frequencies of public TCR beta families were cumulated, and this identified carriers of CMV plus the relevant HLA. Dominating the ex vivo response were TCR beta clonotypes that were CMV-specific and HLA-C-restricted.

Worth noting for this clonotype: Antigen unknown. A read error may be the cause here, since a much bigger clone is one base away.

Each CDR3 protein is one row after TCRdb ran MiXCR on the reads. In the table there are hundreds of thousands of distinct CDR3 sequences, roughly 33% of which are singletons. The germline V gene has CDR1 SGHTA and CDR2 FQGNSA. There are 14 residues in the CDR3. Sequenced material: cultured PBMCs, taken from culture after CMV antigen stimulation. V gene TRBV7-2 combines with J gene TRBJ1-4, with no clear D. This TCR derives from a human donor in good health (CMV status not recorded). Some clones in this sample may be carry-over from other donors' samples. CDR3 sequence reads: CASSLTSTNENLFF. As DNA, the CDR3 is TGTGCCAGCAGCTTGACATCAACTAATGAAAACCTGTTTTTT.